This T cell receptor beta chain was profiled in a study of regulatory T cells in long-lasting Graves disease. Findings and limits, study-wide: Only a small sample size was used, which may have cut accuracy.

Trimming cost V 5 bases and J 0 bases, with 10 bases left between them. CDR3 size: 14 residues. Germline V gene sequence: CDR1 LNHDA, CDR2 SQIVND (reference sequence). For this clonotype: Its target is unknown.

Arm-PCR of CDR3 regions with iRepertoire HTBI primers generated TCR beta libraries. In TCRdb, the multiplex PCR reads were re-called with MiXCR into one record per CDR3 protein. Of approximately 360,000 distinct CDR3 sequences in the sample, 20% to 25% were seen once. Indicated time point: persistent/refractory GD, antithyroid drugs over 5 years with positive TRAb. PBMCs provided the RNA from which the TCR library was made. The source of this sequence is a woman aged 40 to 50 with Graves disease. V is TRBV19 and J is TRBJ1-2; TRBD1 might be the D (5 bases). Sequences were derived from peripheral blood mononuclear cells (PBMCs), sampled when the disease was refractory, from a patient treated with antithyroid drugs. The CDR3 here is CASSSGRTNYGYTF. The CDR3 DNA reads as TGTGCCAGTAGTTCGGGACGTACTAACTATGGCTACACCTTC.